This TCR beta chain was sequenced during a study of blood T cell repertoires in COVID-19. Turning to the study itself: The samples span acute and convalescent COVID-19 from the United States, Italy and Spain.

The method was immunoSEQ multiplex PCR; TCRdb's version includes in-frame clones alone and lacks a portion of them. The table shows about 180,000 clones, with 70% to 90% occurring only once. Germline loops: CDR1 SGHRS, CDR2 YFSETQ. V shed 2 bases and J shed 4 bases, with 10 bases lying between them. CDR3 length: 14 residues. The source material was peripheral blood. The source is a human donor with active or convalescent COVID-19. The donor label of this sample is uncertain. The rearrangement uses TRBV5-1 and TRBJ2-1, with D hard to call. CDR3 bases: TGCGCCAGCAGCTTAAATGACGGGTACAATGAGCAGTTCTTC. It yields the protein CASSLNDGYNEQFF.